This T cell receptor (beta chain) is from a study of cytomegalovirus exposure and HLA in healthy donors (dated by TCRdb to between 2016 and 2019). At the level of the whole study: According to a later analysis, one platform produced both the approximately 110 validation repertoires and the approximately 600 repertoires of the first cohort. The aim of the study was to test whether cataloging public T cell receptors could identify signatures of past pathogen exposure. Besides the first cohort of around 700 subjects, a separate validation cohort made up of some 110 different subjects was used. High-throughput TCR immunosequencing, statistical association of individual TCRs with disease status, and machine learning were combined to predict cytomegalovirus infection status. What the work shows at the level of the full study, not this receptor alone: The classifier was reported to diagnose cytomegalovirus status with high specificity and sensitivity in both the original cohort and the validation cohort. The validation cohort had no HLA typing available for a later analysis, so co-occurrence within that cohort was assessed over all 120 or so repertoires. In vitro tests confirmed that a few of the cytomegalovirus-associated TCR beta chains recognize cytomegalovirus antigens. It was suggested by the authors that the approach could potentially be generalized to other disease states and immunological phenotypes. The study listed 164 TCR beta chains as associated with cytomegalovirus. Subsequent analysis determined that TCRs grouped into clusters in the first cohort also showed a tendency toward co-occurrence across the roughly 110 validation repertoires, and approximately 93% of cluster scores exceeded 0. Across donors, most TCR sequences were observed very rarely, whereas some public TCRs were present in many individuals.

Libraries were built with the immunoSEQ multiplex PCR assay. In the source study's methods: A statistical classification framework was built for diagnosing cytomegalovirus status from the catalog of TCR beta chain sequences. TCRdb retrieved this table from immuneACCESS and kept in-frame rearrangements only. Not all clones are present; in checked studies, unresolved V genes account for under half, and no reason is known for the remainder. Clone size and the V and J calls come from that table; the DNA yielded D and trimming. This sample is represented by approximately 200,000 clones; roughly 82% of them were singletons. The top ten hold approximately 7% of the sample. In the case of this clone: The specificity of this receptor is unknown. Base qualities are missing; no much larger clone stands one base away.

The germline V gene supplies CDR1 SGHRS and CDR2 YFSETQ. Trimming takes 3 bases off V and 4 bases off J; junction bases not matched to a gene: 6. Reading from cysteine to phenylalanine, the CDR3 counts 15 amino acids. Left in the record is the CDR3 DNA by itself, 45 bases read in frame from the first base. The donors were included in the validation cohort of roughly 120 subjects, a group kept apart from the roughly 730-subject first cohort. The rearranged segments are TRBV5-1 and TRBJ2-1, and 8 junctional nucleotides match TRBD2. The TCR comes from a man aged 18-30 years in good health and CMV-seropositive. Specimen: PBMCs. For the CDR3, the sequence is CASSSETSAYNEQFF. DNA sequence: TGCGCCAGCAGCTCAGAGACTAGCGCTTACAATGAGCAGTTCTTC.